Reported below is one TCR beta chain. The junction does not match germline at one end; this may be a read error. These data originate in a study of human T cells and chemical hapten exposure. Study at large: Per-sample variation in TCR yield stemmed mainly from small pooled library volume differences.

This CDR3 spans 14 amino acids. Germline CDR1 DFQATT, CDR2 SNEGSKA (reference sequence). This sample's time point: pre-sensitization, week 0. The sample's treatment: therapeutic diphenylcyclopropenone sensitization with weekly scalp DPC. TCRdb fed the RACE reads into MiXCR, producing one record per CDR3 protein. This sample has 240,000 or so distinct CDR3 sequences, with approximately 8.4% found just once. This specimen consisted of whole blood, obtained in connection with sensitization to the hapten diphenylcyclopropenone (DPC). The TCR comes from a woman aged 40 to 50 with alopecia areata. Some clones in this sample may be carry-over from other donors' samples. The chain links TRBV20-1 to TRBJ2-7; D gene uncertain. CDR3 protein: CSASSSDQTYEQHF. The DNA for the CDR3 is TGCAGTGCTAGTTCCTCAGATCAGACCTACGAGCAGCACTTC.